The sequence of this T cell receptor beta chain was determined in a study of cytomegalovirus exposure and HLA in healthy donors. Primers: 60 Vbeta forward and 13 Jbeta reverse. Clones were read by immunoSEQ multiplex PCR, and TCRdb kept only the in-frame ones, dropping some. The sample contains some 120,000 clones, 72% of which appear only once. This CDR3 is built from 13 residues. Germline assignment: CDR1 MNHNS and CDR2 SASEGT. Trimming cost V 4 bases and J 14 bases, with 15 bases left between them. The chain couples TRBV6-1 to TRBJ1-6, with a possible D match to TRBD1 (5 bases). The receptor was derived from a young man in good health and CMV-seronegative. Source material: PBMCs. The CDR3 sequence is CASSAGAGVALHF. In DNA form, the CDR3 reads TGTGCCAGCAGTGCCGGCGCGGGGGTGGCCCTCCACTTT.